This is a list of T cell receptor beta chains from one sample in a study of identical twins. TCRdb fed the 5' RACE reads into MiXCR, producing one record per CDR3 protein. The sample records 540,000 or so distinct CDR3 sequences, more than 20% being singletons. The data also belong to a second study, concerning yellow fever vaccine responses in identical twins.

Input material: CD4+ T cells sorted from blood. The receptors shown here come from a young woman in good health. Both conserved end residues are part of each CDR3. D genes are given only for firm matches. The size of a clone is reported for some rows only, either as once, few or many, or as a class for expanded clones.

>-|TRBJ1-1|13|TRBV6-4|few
CASSWERGTEAFF
TGTGCCAGCAGTTGGGAGAGGGGCACTGAAGCTTTCTTT
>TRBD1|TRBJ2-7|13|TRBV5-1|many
CASSTTGSYEQYF
TGCGCCAGCAGCACGACAGGGAGCTACGAGCAGTACTTC
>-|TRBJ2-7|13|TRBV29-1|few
CSVEDARTYEQYF
TGCAGCGTTGAAGATGCCAGAACCTACGAGCAGTACTTC
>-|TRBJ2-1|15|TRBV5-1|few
CASSLGGPSEDEQFF
TGCGCCAGCAGCTTGGGCGGACCTTCCGAGGATGAGCAGTTCTTC
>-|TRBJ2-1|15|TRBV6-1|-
CASTGPRLQPNEQFF
TGTGCCAGCACCGGTCCGAGACTACAACCGAATGAGCAGTTCTTC
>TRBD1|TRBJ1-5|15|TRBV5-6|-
CASSYRDRDHQPQHF
TGTGCCAGCAGCTACCGGGACAGGGACCATCAGCCCCAGCATTTT
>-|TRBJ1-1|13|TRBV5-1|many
CASSYTENTEAFF
TGCGCCAGCAGCTACACGGAGAACACTGAAGCTTTCTTT
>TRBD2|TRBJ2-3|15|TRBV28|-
CASSFPSGGTDTQYF
TGTGCCAGCAGTTTTCCTAGCGGGGGCACAGATACGCAGTATTTT
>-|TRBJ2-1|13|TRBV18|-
CASSPPNQDEQFF
TGTGCCAGCTCACCACCGAACCAAGATGAGCAGTTCTTC
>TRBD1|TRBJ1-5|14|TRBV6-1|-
CASSLGTASKPQHF
TGTGCCAGCAGCCTCGGGACAGCAAGCAAGCCCCAGCATTTT
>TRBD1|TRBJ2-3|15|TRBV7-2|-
CASSPRTGRTDTQYF
TGTGCCAGCAGCCCGCGGACAGGGCGCACAGATACGCAGTATTTT
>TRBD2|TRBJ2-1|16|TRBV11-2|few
CASSLGRGTSYNEQFF
TGTGCCAGCAGCTTGGGGCGGGGGACCTCCTACAATGAGCAGTTCTTC
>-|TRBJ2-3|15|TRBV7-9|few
CASSPTSPIGDTQYF
TGTGCCAGCAGTCCGACTAGTCCCATTGGAGATACGCAGTATTTT
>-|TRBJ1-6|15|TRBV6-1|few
CASTLDGSEGSPLHF
TGTGCCAGCACCCTGGACGGTTCTGAGGGTTCACCCCTCCACTTT
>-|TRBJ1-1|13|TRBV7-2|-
CASHRQRNTEAFF
TGTGCCAGCCACAGGCAGAGGAACACTGAAGCTTTCTTT
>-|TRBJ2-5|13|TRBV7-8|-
CASSPLRVPTQYF
TGTGCCAGCAGCCCCCTCCGGGTTCCTACCCAGTACTTC
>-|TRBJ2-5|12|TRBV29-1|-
CSVEVGTETQYF
TGCAGCGTTGAAGTAGGAACGGAGACCCAGTACTTC
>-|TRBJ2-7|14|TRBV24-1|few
CATSVGGRNYEQYF
TGTGCCACCAGTGTTGGAGGGAGAAACTACGAGCAGTACTTC
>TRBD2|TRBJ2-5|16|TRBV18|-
CASSPTGLAGTETQYF
TGTGCCAGCTCACCTACGGGACTAGCGGGAACGGAGACCCAGTACTTC
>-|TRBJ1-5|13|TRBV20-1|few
CSAIGAENQPQHF
TGCAGTGCCATTGGGGCAGAGAATCAGCCCCAGCATTTT
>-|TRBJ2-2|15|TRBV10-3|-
CAIMDTSPNTGELFF
TGTGCCATCATGGACACATCCCCGAACACCGGGGAGCTGTTTTTT
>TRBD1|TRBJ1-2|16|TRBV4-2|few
CASSQDGTGVDYGYTF
TGTGCCAGCAGCCAAGACGGGACAGGGGTGGACTATGGCTACACCTTC
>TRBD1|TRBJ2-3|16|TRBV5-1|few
CASSFGQGASTDTQYF
TGCGCCAGCAGCTTCGGACAGGGGGCGAGCACAGATACGCAGTATTTT
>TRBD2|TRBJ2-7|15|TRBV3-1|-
CASSQTSGRTYEQYF
TGTGCCAGCAGCCAAACTAGCGGGCGTACCTACGAGCAGTACTTC
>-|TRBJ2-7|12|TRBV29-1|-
CSVDGDGYEQYF
TGCAGCGTTGACGGGGACGGCTACGAGCAGTACTTC
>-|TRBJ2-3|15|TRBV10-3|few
CAISERSGPEDTQYF
TGTGCCATCAGTGAGAGGTCGGGACCCGAAGATACGCAGTATTTT
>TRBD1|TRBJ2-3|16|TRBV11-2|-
CASSFAGTGRADTQYF
TGTGCCAGCAGCTTTGCCGGGACAGGGCGCGCAGATACGCAGTATTTT
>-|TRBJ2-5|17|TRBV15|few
CATSRDHRRGDQETQYF
TGTGCCACCAGCAGAGATCATAGGAGGGGGGACCAAGAGACCCAGTACTTC
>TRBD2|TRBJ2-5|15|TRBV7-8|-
CASSFVAGGKETQYF
TGTGCCAGCAGCTTCGTAGCGGGGGGCAAAGAGACCCAGTACTTC
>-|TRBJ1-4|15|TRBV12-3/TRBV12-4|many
CASSLGGGNNEKLFF
TGTGCCAGCAGTTTAGGCGGGGGTAACAATGAAAAACTGTTTTTT